This T cell receptor (beta chain) was observed in a study of T cells after yellow fever vaccination. Background on the study: Fractions containing few cells were prepared with SMART-Seq v4 Ultra Low Input. General observations from the study: The booster response re-showed most primary clones: approximately 95% CD4, around 85% CD8. A faster peak, day 5 versus 15, was reached by the weaker secondary response.

In its sample, this clonotype was seen many times. Its antigen remains unknown. Looked up from germline, CDR1 is MDHEN and CDR2 is SYDVKM. Trimming left V 8 bases short and J 4 bases short, with 10 bases between. The CDR3 length is 12 residues. Conversion of TCR transcripts into cDNA relied on 5'RACE template switching, which added a universal primer site and UMIs. TCRdb re-called the 5' RACE reads with MiXCR, one entry per CDR3 protein. The sample holds around 300,000 distinct CDR3 sequences, over 3.5% seen once. Sequencing was performed on PBMCs, taken 5 days after the yellow fever booster vaccination. The rearrangement links TRBV28 to TRBJ2-3, with D tentatively TRBD2 (5 bases). The TCR comes from a man in his late teens or twenties who received the YFV17D yellow fever vaccine. This CDR3 reads CASRPGADTQYF. The CDR3 DNA sequence: TGTGCCAGCCGGCCCGGGGCAGATACGCAGTATTTT.